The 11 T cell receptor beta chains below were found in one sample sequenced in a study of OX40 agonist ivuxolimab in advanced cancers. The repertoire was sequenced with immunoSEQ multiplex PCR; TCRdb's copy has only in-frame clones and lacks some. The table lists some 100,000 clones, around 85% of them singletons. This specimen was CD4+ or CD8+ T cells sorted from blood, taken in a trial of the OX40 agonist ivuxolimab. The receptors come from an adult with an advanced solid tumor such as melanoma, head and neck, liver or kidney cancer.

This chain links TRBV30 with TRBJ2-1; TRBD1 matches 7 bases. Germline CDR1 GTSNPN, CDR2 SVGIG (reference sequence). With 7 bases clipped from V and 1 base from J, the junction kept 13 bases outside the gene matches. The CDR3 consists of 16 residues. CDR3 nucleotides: TGTGCCTACGCGAAGGAGAGGACAGGATCCTACAATGAGCAGTTCTTC. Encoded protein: CAYAKERTGSYNEQFF.

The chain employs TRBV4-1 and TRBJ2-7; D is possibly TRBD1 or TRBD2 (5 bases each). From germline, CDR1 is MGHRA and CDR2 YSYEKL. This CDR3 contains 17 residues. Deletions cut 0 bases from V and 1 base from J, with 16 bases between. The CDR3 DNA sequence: TGCGCCAGCAGCCAAGATCGAGGTGGGGGAAGGTCCTACGAGCAGTACGTC. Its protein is CASSQDRGGGRSYEQYV.

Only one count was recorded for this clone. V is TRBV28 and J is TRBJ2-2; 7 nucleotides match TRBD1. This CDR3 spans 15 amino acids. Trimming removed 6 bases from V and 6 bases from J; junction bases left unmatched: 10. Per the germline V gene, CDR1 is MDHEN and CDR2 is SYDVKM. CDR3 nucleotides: TGTGCCAGCAGCCAGACAGGGATTTGGGCCGGGGAGCTGTTTTTT. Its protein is CASSQTGIWAGELFF.

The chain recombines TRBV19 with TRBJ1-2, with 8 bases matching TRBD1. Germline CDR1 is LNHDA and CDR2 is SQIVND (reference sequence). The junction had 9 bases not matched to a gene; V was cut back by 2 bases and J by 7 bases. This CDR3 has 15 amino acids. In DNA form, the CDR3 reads TGTGCCAGTAGTATATCCCCCGACAGGGGAGGTGGCTACACCTTC. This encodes CASSISPDRGGGYTF.

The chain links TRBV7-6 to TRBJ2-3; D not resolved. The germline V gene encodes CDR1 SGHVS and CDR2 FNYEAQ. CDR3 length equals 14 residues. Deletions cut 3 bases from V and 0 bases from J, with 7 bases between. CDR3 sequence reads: CASSFWGSTDTQYF. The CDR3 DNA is TGTGCCAGCAGCTTTTGGGGTAGCACAGATACGCAGTATTTT. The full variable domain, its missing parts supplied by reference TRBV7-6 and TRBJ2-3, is GAGVSQSPRYKVTKRGQDVALRCDPISGHVSLYWYRQALGQGPEFLTYFNYEAQQDKSGLPNDRFSAERPEGSISTLTIQRTEQRDSAMYRCASSFWGSTDTQYFGPGTRLTVL.

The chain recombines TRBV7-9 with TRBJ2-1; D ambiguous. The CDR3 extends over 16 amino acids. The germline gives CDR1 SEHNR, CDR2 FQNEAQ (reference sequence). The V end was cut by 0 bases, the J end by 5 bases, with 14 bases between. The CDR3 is CASSLASLGFNNEQFF. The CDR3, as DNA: TGTGCCAGCAGCTTAGCGAGTCTAGGGTTTAACAATGAGCAGTTCTTC.

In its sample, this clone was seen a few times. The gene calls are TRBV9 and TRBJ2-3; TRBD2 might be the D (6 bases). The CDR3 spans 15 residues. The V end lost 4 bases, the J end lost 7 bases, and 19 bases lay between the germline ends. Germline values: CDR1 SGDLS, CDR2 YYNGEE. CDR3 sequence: CASSLGDSLQNTQYF. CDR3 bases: TGTGCCAGCAGCTTAGGGGACTCCCTTCAAAATACGCAGTATTTT. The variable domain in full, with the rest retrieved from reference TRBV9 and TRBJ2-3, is DSGVTQTPKHLITATGQRVTLRCSPRSGDLSVYWYQQSLDQGLQFLIQYYNGEERAKGNILERFSAQQFPDLHSELNLSSLELGDSALYFCASSLGDSLQNTQYFGPGTRLTVL.

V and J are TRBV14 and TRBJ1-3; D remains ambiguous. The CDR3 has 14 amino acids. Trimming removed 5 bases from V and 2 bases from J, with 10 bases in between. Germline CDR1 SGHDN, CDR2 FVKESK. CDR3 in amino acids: CASSVLGAGNTIYF. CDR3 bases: TGTGCCAGCAGCGTCCTTGGGGCTGGAAACACCATATATTTT.

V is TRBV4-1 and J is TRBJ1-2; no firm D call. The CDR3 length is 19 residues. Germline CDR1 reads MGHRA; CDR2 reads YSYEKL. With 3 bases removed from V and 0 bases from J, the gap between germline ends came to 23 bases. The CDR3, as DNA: TGCGCCAGCAGCCACGACCCTAGGACCTCGGCCAGTCCTAACTATGGCTACACCTTC. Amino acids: CASSHDPRTSASPNYGYTF.

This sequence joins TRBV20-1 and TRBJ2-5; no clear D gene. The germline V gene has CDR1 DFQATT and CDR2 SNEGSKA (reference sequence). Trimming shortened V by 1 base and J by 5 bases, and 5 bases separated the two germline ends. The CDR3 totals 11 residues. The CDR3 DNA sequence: TGCAGTGCTAGAGTGGGGGAGACCCAGTACTTC. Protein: CSARVGETQYF.

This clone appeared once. CDR3 sequence: CASSKGLAALYNEQFF. The CDR3 DNA follows: TGTGCCAGCAGCAAGGGACTAGCGGCCCTGTACAATGAGCAGTTCTTC. This chain joins TRBV21-1 and TRBJ2-1; the D segment call TRBD2 is taken from the table without a DNA check. TRBV21-1 is termed a pseudogene. This CDR3 spans 16 amino acids.